At least ten counts were recorded for the clone carrying this TCR beta chain. Germline V gives CDR1 SGHDT, CDR2 YYEEEE. The CDR3 covers 16 residues. Trimming shortened V by 2 bases and J by 0 bases, and 11 bases separated the two germline ends. TCRdb re-derived calls from the PCR reads in MiXCR, one entry per CDR3 protein. The table includes approximately 84,000 distinct CDR3 sequences, 45% to 65% detected once. This record comes from a study of CDR3 diversity in severe acne. This sequence joins TRBV5-6 and TRBJ2-2, with D uncertain. The sequenced material came from blood. The receptor comes from a male donor in good health, without acne. CDR3 coding DNA: TGTGCCAGCAGCTTATTGGGAATTTCGAACACCGGGGAGCTGTTTTTT. Its translation: CASSLLGISNTGELFF.